The rows below give T cell receptor beta chains drawn from one sample of a study of cytomegalovirus exposure and HLA in healthy donors. Repertoires were generated with immunoSEQ multiplex PCR, while TCRdb's copy carries only in-frame clones and drops some. The sample has roughly 150,000 clones; 50% to 75% are singletons. Specimen: PBMCs. The receptors shown here come from a woman in her twenties or thirties in good health and CMV-seropositive. Both conserved end residues are part of each CDR3. D genes are given only for firm matches. The size field is filled for only some rows; it gives once, few, many or a size class.

cdr3_nt cdr3_aa cdr3_length d_call v_call clone_size j_call
TGCGCCAGCAGCTTGTTGGTCCAGGGTTCAGGGGCCAACGTCCTGACTTTC CASSLLVQGSGANVLTF 17 . TRBV5-1 few TRBJ2-6
TGTGCCAGCAACCGGTCCCCAGATACGCAGTATTTT CASNRSPDTQYF 12 . TRBV6-5 . TRBJ2-3
TGTGCCAGCAGCCCCTTCAGGGGGCGTGAAAAACTGTTTTTT CASSPFRGREKLFF 14 TRBD1 TRBV6-5 . TRBJ1-4
TGTGCCAGCAGGCCGGGGGGAAGCACAGATACGCAGTATTTT CASRPGGSTDTQYF 14 TRBD2 TRBV7-6 . TRBJ2-3
TGTGCCAGCAGTTTCAGGGAAACTAATCAGCCCCAGCATTTT CASSFRETNQPQHF 14 . TRBV28 . TRBJ1-5
TGTGCCAGCAGCTTAGAGGTAGCGGGACTCTACAATGAGCAGTTCTTC CASSLEVAGLYNEQFF 16 TRBD2 TRBV7-8 . TRBJ2-1
TGTGCCAGCAGCTTGGCTCATGGAGGGACTGAAGCTTTCTTT CASSLAHGGTEAFF 14 . TRBV5-4 few TRBJ1-1
TGTGCCAGCAGCTTAACAGGGCGGAACCCGTACGAGCAGTACTTC CASSLTGRNPYEQYF 15 . TRBV7-2 . TRBJ2-7
TGTGCCAGCAGCCCCGACGGGGGGAGGAATCAGCCCCAGCATTTT CASSPDGGRNQPQHF 15 . TRBV7-2 . TRBJ1-5
TGCGCCAGCAGCTTGGGGAGCTACGGGTCCGTTTACGAGCAGTACTTC CASSLGSYGSVYEQYF 16 . TRBV5-1 . TRBJ2-7
TGTGCCAGCAGGGGGACAGGGGGCTACAATGAGCAGTTCTTC CASRGTGGYNEQFF 14 TRBD1 TRBV6-1 . TRBJ2-1
TGCGCCAGCAGCCAAGATTGGGGGGGACATGTTATTGGCAATCAGCCCCAGCATTTT CASSQDWGGHVIGNQPQHF 19 . TRBV4-1 . TRBJ1-5
TGTGCCAGTAGTAGAATGGGGAGCACTGAAGCTTTCTTT CASSRMGSTEAFF 13 . TRBV19 . TRBJ1-1
TGTGCCAGCAAGGGGACTAGGCGGTTCGAGCAGTACTTC CASKGTRRFEQYF 13 TRBD2 TRBV13 . TRBJ2-7
TGTGCCAGCAGCTTCGGCCAGGGGAGCTCCGATACGCAGTATTTT CASSFGQGSSDTQYF 15 . TRBV5-6 . TRBJ2-3
TGTGCCAGCAGAGAGACAGCCACCTCTGAAGCTTTCTTT CASRETATSEAFF 13 . TRBV2 . TRBJ1-1
TGTGCCAGCCAGCCCAAGGACAGGGGGCCGACGAACACCGGGGAGCTGTTTTTT CASQPKDRGPTNTGELFF 18 . TRBV21-1 once TRBJ2-2
TGCGCCAGCAGCTTGAGGTTGGGGGCTTGGACTGAAGCTTTCTTT CASSLRLGAWTEAFF 15 . TRBV5-1 . TRBJ1-1
TGTGCCAGCAGTGCCTCTCCGACAGGGGGTTACGAGCAGTACTTC CASSASPTGGYEQYF 15 TRBD1 TRBV2 few TRBJ2-7
TGTGCCAGCAGAAGGACAGGTGGGATCTCGCAGACCCAGTACTTC CASRRTGGISQTQYF 15 TRBD1 TRBV6-5 . TRBJ2-5
TGCGCCAGCAGAGGGCTAGCGGGGGAGGAGACCCAGTACTTC CASRGLAGEETQYF 14 TRBD2 TRBV10-2 . TRBJ2-5
TGTGCCAGCAGCAGCCTTAGACAGGATCAATACGAGCAGTACTTC CASSSLRQDQYEQYF 15 . TRBV21-1 . TRBJ2-7
TGCGCCAGCAGCCCTATACGGACAGGGGGGGGCTACACCTTC CASSPIRTGGGYTF 14 TRBD1 TRBV5-1 . TRBJ1-2